The next 17 T cell receptor beta chains were all read from a single sample in a study of regulatory dendritic cells for organ transplantation. Generated by immunoSEQ multiplex PCR, the TCRdb table keeps only in-frame clones and is missing some. The sample yields some 12,000 clones, just over 70% seen once. Specimen: memory CD8+ T cells from blood. Subset of the sample: CD45RO+ memory T cells. Source of these receptors: a human donor in good health.

V gene TRBV7-9 combines with J gene TRBJ1-6; D is uncertain. With 5 bases removed from V and 5 bases from J, the gap between germline ends came to 7 bases. Germline V gives CDR1 SEHNR, CDR2 FQNEAQ (reference sequence). This CDR3 region has 13 residues. The CDR3 nucleotides read TGTGCCAGCAGCCCCGGGGATAATTCACCCCTCCACTTT. Amino acid sequence: CASSPGDNSPLHF.

This clone was counted between two and nine times. The chain uses TRBV6-4 and TRBJ2-2, with D unclear. CDR1 is MRHNA, CDR2 SNTAGT, per germline. Deletions cut 3 bases from V and 0 bases from J, with 2 bases between. The CDR3 has 13 amino acids. CDR3 nucleotides: TGTGCCAGCAGTGAAGCGAACACCGGGGAGCTGTTTTTT. Amino acid sequence: CASSEANTGELFF.

The chain joins TRBV27 to TRBJ2-3; 10 positions agree with TRBD1. The CDR3 loop spans 15 amino acids. The germline gives CDR1 MNHEY, CDR2 SMNVEV (reference sequence). V was pared by 5 bases and J by 4 bases, with 6 bases of the junction left unmatched. CDR3 amino acids: CASSPGQGFADTQYF. The CDR3 DNA reads as TGTGCCAGCAGTCCGGGACAGGGGTTCGCAGATACGCAGTATTTT.

This chain links TRBV19 with TRBJ2-6; 7 nucleotides line up with TRBD2. Germline assignment: CDR1 LNHDA and CDR2 SQIVND (reference sequence). V trimming: 9 bases; J trimming: 0 bases; junction bases outside the gene matches: 8. This CDR3 spans 16 amino acids. The DNA of the CDR3 is TGTGCCAGCTCCTTGGGGGAGGGCTCTGGGGCCAACGTCCTGACTTTC. It translates to CASSLGEGSGANVLTF.

This clone was observed a single time. The chain uses TRBV9 and TRBJ2-3; D gene ambiguous. V shed 3 bases and J shed 2 bases, with 10 bases lying between them. CDR1 and CDR2 (germline): SGDLS, YYNGEE. The CDR3 contains 14 residues. CDR3 sequence reads: CASSGMGHTDTQYF. In DNA form, the CDR3 reads TGTGCCAGCAGCGGAATGGGTCACACAGATACGCAGTATTTT.

V is TRBV10-3 and J is TRBJ2-2, with 12 bases identical to TRBD1. Germline loops: CDR1 ENHRY, CDR2 SYGVKD. This CDR3 has 17 residues. V lost 9 bases and J lost 6; bases outside the gene matches: 14. CDR3 residues: CAMASGTGGEGAGELFF. The CDR3, as DNA: TGTGCCATGGCATCCGGGACAGGGGGCGAAGGTGCCGGGGAGCTGTTTTTT.

Here the CDR3 reads CASSPPSGGRESGELFF. In nucleotides, the CDR3 is TGTGCCAGCTCACCACCTTCAGGGGGGCGCGAGTCCGGGGAGCTGTTTTTT. The chain combines TRBV18 with TRBJ2-2, with D tentatively TRBD1 (7 bases). The CDR3 consists of 17 residues. Germline V gene lookup returns CDR1 KGHSH and CDR2 LQKENI. The V end lost 0 bases, the J end lost 6 bases, and 17 bases lay between the germline ends.

This rearrangement joins TRBV9 to TRBJ2-1, with D unclear. V was cut by 7 bases and J by 10 bases, with 18 bases left in between. Germline CDR1 and CDR2: SGDLS and YYNGEE. CDR3 size: 13 residues. The CDR3 DNA is TGTGCCAGCGCAACGGTTTCCGGCGGCGAGCAGTTCTTC. Encoded protein: CASATVSGGEQFF. Full variable domain (rest looked up from reference TRBV9 and TRBJ2-1): DSGVTQTPKHLITATGQRVTLRCSPRSGDLSVYWYQQSLDQGLQFLIQYYNGEERAKGNILERFSAQQFPDLHSELNLSSLELGDSALYFCASATVSGGEQFFGPGTRLTVL.

The chain has TRBV11-2 and TRBJ2-7, with D perhaps TRBD2 (8 bases). Germline values: CDR1 SGHAT, CDR2 FQNNGV. There are 16 residues in the CDR3. V gave up 5 bases and J gave up 2 bases, with 19 bases separating them. Here the CDR3 DNA reads TGTGCCAGCAGCACCCGGGAGGGGGCGTCTACCTACGAGCAGTACTTC. Residues: CASSTREGASTYEQYF.

This chain connects TRBV5-6 to TRBJ2-7; D call uncertain. Germline-derived CDR1 and CDR2 are SGHDT and YYEEEE. CDR3 length: 13 amino acids. V was shortened by 4 bases and J by 2 bases, with 10 bases between the two germline ends. The CDR3 DNA is TGTGCCAGCAGCGTAGATTTGGCCTACGAGCAGTACTTC. Encoded protein: CASSVDLAYEQYF.

This sequence joins TRBV6-6 and TRBJ2-5, with 10 bases aligning to TRBD2. The germline gives CDR1 MNHNY, CDR2 SVGAGI (reference sequence). This CDR3 is 15 amino acids long. V was pared by 5 bases and J by 5 bases, with 8 bases of the junction left unmatched. CDR3 bases: TGTGCCAGCAGTGACTTAGCGGGAGGATGGGAGACCCAGTACTTC. Its translation is CASSDLAGGWETQYF.

V gene TRBV27 combines with J gene TRBJ1-5; tentatively, D is TRBD1 (5 bases). Per the germline V gene, CDR1 is MNHEY and CDR2 is SMNVEV (reference sequence). The CDR3 sequence is 15 residues long. V was clipped by 0 bases and J by 3 bases, with 9 bases between them. This chain's CDR3 is CASSLSGRVNQPQHF. Here the CDR3 DNA reads TGTGCCAGCAGTTTATCGGGCAGGGTCAATCAGCCCCAGCATTTT.

The genes are TRBV7-2 and TRBJ2-3; no firm D call. Looked up from germline, CDR1 is SGHTA and CDR2 is FQGNSA. CDR3 size: 14 residues. The ends were cut back, 2 bases at V and 4 bases at J, with 10 bases in the middle. CDR3 amino acids: CASSLNRAPDTQYF. The DNA of the CDR3 is TGTGCCAGCAGCTTAAACCGGGCCCCAGATACGCAGTATTTT.

The genes are TRBV6-5 and TRBJ2-7; a weak D match, TRBD2 (5 bases). Germline CDR1 MNHEY, CDR2 SVGAGI. V lost 2 bases and J lost 5, with 16 bases in between. The CDR3 is 15 residues long. In DNA, the CDR3 is TGTGCCAGCAGTTACGGCGGCCCTGATAGCGACGAGCAGTACTTC. Residues: CASSYGGPDSDEQYF.

The chain has TRBV7-9 and TRBJ2-7; 9 nucleotides line up with TRBD1. The germline CDR1 and CDR2 sequences are SEHNR and FQNEAQ (reference sequence). Unmatched junction bases numbered 13, after V lost 5 bases and J lost 2 bases. This CDR3 comprises 17 residues. The CDR3 sequence: CASSPRAGTGSTYEQYF. CDR3 nucleotides: TGTGCCAGCAGCCCAAGGGCCGGGACAGGGAGTACCTACGAGCAGTACTTC.

The count of this clone is one. This chain joins TRBV6-6 and TRBJ2-1; D is possibly TRBD1 (6 bases). V lost 2 bases, J lost 2 bases, and 10 bases lay in between. From germline, CDR1 is MNHNY and CDR2 SVGAGI (reference sequence). The CDR3 totals 15 residues. As DNA, the CDR3 is TGTGCCAGCAGTTACAGGGGGTATGCCTACAATGAGCAGTTCTTC. Translation gives CASSYRGYAYNEQFF.

In its sample, this clone was seen once. The chain carries TRBV28 and TRBJ2-1; 10 positions agree with TRBD2. This CDR3 region has 15 residues. The germline gives CDR1 MDHEN, CDR2 SYDVKM. With V trimmed by 8 bases and J by 5 bases, 9 bases remained unmatched. CDR3 amino acids: CASSKAAGGDNEQFF. As DNA, the CDR3 is TGTGCCAGCTCAAAGGCAGCGGGAGGGGACAATGAGCAGTTCTTC. Looking up the rest from reference TRBV28 and TRBJ2-1 gives the full variable domain: DVKVTQSSRYLVKRTGEKVFLECVQDMDHENMFWYRQDPGLGLRLIYFSYDVKMKEKGDIPEGYSVSREKKERFSLILESASTNQTSMYLCASSKAAGGDNEQFFGPGTRLTVL.